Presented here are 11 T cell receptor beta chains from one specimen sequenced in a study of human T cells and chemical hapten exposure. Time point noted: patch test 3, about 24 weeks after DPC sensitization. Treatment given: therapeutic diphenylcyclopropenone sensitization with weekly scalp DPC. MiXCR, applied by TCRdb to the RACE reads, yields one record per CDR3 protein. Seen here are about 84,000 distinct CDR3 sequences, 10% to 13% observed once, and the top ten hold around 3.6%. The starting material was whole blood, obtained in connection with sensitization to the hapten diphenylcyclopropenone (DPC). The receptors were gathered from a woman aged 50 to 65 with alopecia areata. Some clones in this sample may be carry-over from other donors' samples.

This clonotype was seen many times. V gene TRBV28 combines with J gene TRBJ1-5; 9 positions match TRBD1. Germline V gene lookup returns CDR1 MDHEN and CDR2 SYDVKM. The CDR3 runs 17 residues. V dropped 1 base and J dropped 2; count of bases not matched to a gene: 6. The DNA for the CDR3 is TGTGCCAGCAGTTTATCGGAGGGACAGGGAGGCAATCAGCCCCAGCATTTT. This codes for CASSLSEGQGGNQPQHF.

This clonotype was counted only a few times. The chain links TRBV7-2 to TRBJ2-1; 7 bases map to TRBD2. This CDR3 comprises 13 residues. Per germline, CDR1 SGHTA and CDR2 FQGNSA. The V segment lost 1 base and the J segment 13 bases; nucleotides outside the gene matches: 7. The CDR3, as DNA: TGTGCCAGCAGCTTAGATTGGGCTAGCGGACAGTTCTTC. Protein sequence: CASSLDWASGQFF.

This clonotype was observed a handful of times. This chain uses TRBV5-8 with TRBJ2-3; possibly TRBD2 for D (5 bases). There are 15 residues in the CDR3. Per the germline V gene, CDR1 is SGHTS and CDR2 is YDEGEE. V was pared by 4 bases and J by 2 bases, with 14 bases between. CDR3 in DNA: TGTGCCAGCAGCCCCGAAGGGCGGGTCACAGATACGCAGTATTTT. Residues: CASSPEGRVTDTQYF.

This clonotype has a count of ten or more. The CDR3 region is CASSLEGINQPQHF. CDR3 DNA sequence: TGTGCCAGCAGCTTAGAGGGCATCAATCAGCCCCAGCATTTT. This sequence joins TRBV7-9 and TRBJ1-5, with unresolved D. The CDR3 length is 14 residues. The germline CDR1 and CDR2 sequences are SEHNR and FQNEAQ (reference sequence). The germline V and J ends were trimmed by 1 base and 3 bases, with 7 bases remaining between them. Looking up the rest from reference TRBV7-9 and TRBJ1-5 gives the full variable domain: DTGVSQNPRHKITKRGQNVTFRCDPISEHNRLYWYRQTLGQGPEFLTYFQNEAQLEKSRLLSDRFSAERPKGSFSTLEIQRTEQGDSAMYLCASSLEGINQPQHFGDGTRLSIL.

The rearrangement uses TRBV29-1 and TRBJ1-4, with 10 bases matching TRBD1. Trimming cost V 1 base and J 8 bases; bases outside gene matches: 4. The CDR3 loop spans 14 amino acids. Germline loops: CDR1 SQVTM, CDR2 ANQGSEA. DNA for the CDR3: TGCAGCGTTGAAGCGGGACAGGGGCGGGAAAAACTGTTTTTT. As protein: CSVEAGQGREKLFF.

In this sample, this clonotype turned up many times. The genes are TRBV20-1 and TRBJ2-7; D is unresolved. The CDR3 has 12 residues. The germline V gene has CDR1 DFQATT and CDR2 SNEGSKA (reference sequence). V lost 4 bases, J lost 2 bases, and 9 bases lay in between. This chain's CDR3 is CSAIEGTYEQYF. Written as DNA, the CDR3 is TGCAGTGCTATTGAAGGGACCTACGAGCAGTACTTC.

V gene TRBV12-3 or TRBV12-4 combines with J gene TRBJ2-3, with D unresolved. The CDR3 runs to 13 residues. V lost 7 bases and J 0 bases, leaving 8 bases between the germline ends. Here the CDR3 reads CASNPTSTDTQYF. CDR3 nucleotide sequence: TGTGCCAGCAATCCGACAAGCACAGATACGCAGTATTTT.

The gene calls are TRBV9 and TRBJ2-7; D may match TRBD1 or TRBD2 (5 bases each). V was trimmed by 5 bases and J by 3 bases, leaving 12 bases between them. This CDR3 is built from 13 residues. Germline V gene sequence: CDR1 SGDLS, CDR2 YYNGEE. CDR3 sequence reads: CASSYGTRYEQYF. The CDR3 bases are TGTGCCAGCAGTTATGGGACCCGCTACGAGCAGTACTTC.

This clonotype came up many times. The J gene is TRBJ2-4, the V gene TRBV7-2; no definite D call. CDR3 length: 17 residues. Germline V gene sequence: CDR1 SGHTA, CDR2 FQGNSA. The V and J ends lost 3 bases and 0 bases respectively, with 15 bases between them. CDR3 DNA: TGTGCCAGCAGCTTCTCCGGGTCCACCGTAGCCAAAAACATTCAGTACTTC. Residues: CASSFSGSTVAKNIQYF.

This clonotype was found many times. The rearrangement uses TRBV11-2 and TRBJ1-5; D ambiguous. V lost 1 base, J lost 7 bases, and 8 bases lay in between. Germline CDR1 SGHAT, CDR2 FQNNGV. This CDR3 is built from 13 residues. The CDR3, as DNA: TGTGCCAGCAGCTTAGGGGCGACGCAGCCCCAGCATTTT. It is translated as CASSLGATQPQHF.

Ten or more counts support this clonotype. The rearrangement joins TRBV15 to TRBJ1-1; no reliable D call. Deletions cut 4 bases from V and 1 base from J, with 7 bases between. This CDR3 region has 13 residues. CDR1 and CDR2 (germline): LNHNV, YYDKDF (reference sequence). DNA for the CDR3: TGTGCCACCAGCACTGACCCGAACACTGAAGCTTTCTTT. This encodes CATSTDPNTEAFF.